This TCR beta chain was retrieved from a study of cytomegalovirus exposure and HLA in healthy donors. Primers included in the PCR were 60 Vbeta and 13 Jbeta primers. Profiling relied on immunoSEQ multiplex PCR, and the TCRdb table lists in-frame clones only, not all of them. The ten most abundant clones cover around 12% of a sample with some 55,000 clones. Findings and caveats of the study: Earlier analysis looked at TCR beta V segments, and most were productive about 90% or about 30% of the time. Reports showed the classifier diagnosing cytomegalovirus status with high specificity and sensitivity.

A word on this clone: No antigen is known for it.

The CDR3 consists of 16 residues. The germline V gene has CDR1 MGHDK and CDR2 SYGVNS. Trimming removed 5 bases from V and 5 bases from J, with 18 bases in between. Sequences were obtained from PBMCs. The origin of this receptor is a young man in good health and CMV-seropositive. The rearrangement uses TRBV25-1 and TRBJ2-2, with TRBD1 as a possible D gene (5 bases). The CDR3 here is CASSPEGREGTGELFF. CDR3 nucleotide sequence: TGTGCCAGCAGTCCCGAAGGCAGGGAAGGGACCGGGGAGCTGTTTTTT.